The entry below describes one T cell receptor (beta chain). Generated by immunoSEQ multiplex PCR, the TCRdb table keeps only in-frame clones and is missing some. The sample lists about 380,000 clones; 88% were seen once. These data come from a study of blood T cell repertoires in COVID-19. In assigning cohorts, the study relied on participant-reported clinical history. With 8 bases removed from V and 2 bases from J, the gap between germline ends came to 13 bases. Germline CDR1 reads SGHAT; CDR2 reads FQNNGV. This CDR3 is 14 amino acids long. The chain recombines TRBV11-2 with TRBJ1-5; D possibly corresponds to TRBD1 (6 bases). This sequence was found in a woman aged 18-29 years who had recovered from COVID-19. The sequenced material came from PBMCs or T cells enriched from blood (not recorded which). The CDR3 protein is CASSGQHGNQPQHF. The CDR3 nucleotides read TGTGCCAGCTCGGGACAACATGGCAATCAGCCCCAGCATTTT.